Included here is one TCR beta chain sequence, with context. Germline V CDR1 and CDR2: DFQATT, SNEGSKA (reference sequence). V lost 5 bases, J lost 0 bases, and 14 bases lay in between. The CDR3 has 14 amino acids. This sample was included in a study of response to subunit inactivated influenza vaccine. TCRdb itself ran the RT-PCR reads through MiXCR, one entry per CDR3 protein. The sample holds approximately 480,000 distinct CDR3 sequences, around 9.9% seen once. The source is a man in his fifties who received an inactivated influenza vaccine. The V and J genes are TRBV20-1 and TRBJ2-7; D is undetermined. This material consisted of PBMCs from blood, taken about 6 weeks after vaccination. CDR3 coding DNA: TGCAGTGCTTCCCCGACGGAGAGCTCCTACGAGCAGTACTTC. Amino acids: CSASPTESSYEQYF.